The 22 T cell receptor beta chains in this list originate from one sample, sequenced in a study of a mutant IDH1 vaccine in newly diagnosed glioma. Time point indicated: baseline, week 1 (first vaccination visit). Treatment in this sample: pre-vaccination baseline after standard-of-care therapy. Some clones are missing from TCRdb's copy, which holds only in-frame ones; the method was immunoSEQ multiplex PCR. The repertoire has roughly 99,000 clones, approximately 90% of them found once; the top ten carry roughly 0.61%. This sample comprised PBMCs, obtained from a glioma patient treated with radiotherapy, temozolomide or both. These receptor sequences come from a woman between 50 and 59 years old with glioma.

Note on this clone: The sample holds other DNA sequences that translate to the same CDR3. V and J are TRBV10-3 and TRBJ2-7, with TRBD2 matching 7 bases. After removal of 8 bases from V and 2 bases from J, the junction contained 6 bases not matched to a gene. The germline CDR1 and CDR2 sequences are ENHRY and SYGVKD. The CDR3 runs to 13 residues. CDR3 region: CAIRDYLTYEQYF. The CDR3 coding sequence is TGTGCCATCCGGGACTACCTCACCTACGAGCAGTACTTC.

The chain links TRBV25-1 to TRBJ2-1; 11 nucleotides line up with TRBD2. The CDR3 totals 15 residues. V lost 8 bases, J lost 6 bases, and 9 bases stayed unmatched. Germline CDR1 reads MGHDK; CDR2 reads SYGVNS. Here the CDR3 reads CASSVSGRVGNEQFF. The CDR3 DNA follows: TGTGCCAGCTCGGTTAGCGGGAGGGTAGGCAATGAGCAGTTCTTC.

The chain carries TRBV20-1 and TRBJ2-1; no firm D call. V was clipped by 3 bases and J by 7 bases, with 4 bases between them. CDR1 and CDR2 from the germline V gene are DFQATT and SNEGSKA (reference sequence). The CDR3 spans 10 residues. The CDR3 nucleotides are TGCAGTGCTAGGATGAATGAGCAGTTCTTC. Residues: CSARMNEQFF.

The chain is built from TRBV5-1 and TRBJ2-1; 13 nucleotides agree with TRBD2. The V gene end was trimmed by 4 bases and the J gene end by 7 bases; junction bases not matched to a gene: 5. This CDR3 is built from 15 residues. CDR1 SGHRS and CDR2 YFSETQ come from the germline V gene. CDR3 bases: TGCGCCAGCAGCCGGACTAGCGGGAGTCAGAATGAGCAGTTCTTC. The encoded protein is CASSRTSGSQNEQFF.

The chain combines TRBV29-1 with TRBJ2-7; D unclear. Trimming removed 4 bases from V and 0 bases from J, with 10 bases in between. Germline assignment: CDR1 SQVTM and CDR2 ANQGSEA. The length of the CDR3 is 13 residues. This chain's CDR3 is CSVVSVHSYEQYF. Written as DNA, the CDR3 is TGCAGCGTTGTTTCGGTCCACTCCTACGAGCAGTACTTC.

V is TRBV5-4 and J is TRBJ1-6; weak D call: TRBD1 (5 bases). V dropped 4 bases and J dropped 7 bases, with 18 bases sitting between them. CDR1 SGHNT and CDR2 YYREEE come from the germline V gene (reference sequence). The CDR3 runs 16 residues. CDR3 DNA sequence: TGTGCCAGCAGCCCCAGGGTACTAGGAGACAATTCACCCCTCCACTTT. Translated, it gives CASSPRVLGDNSPLHF.

This chain joins TRBV4-1 and TRBJ2-2; 15 bases match TRBD2. The CDR3 sequence is 18 residues long. The V gene end was trimmed by 4 bases and the J gene end by 4 bases; junction bases not matched to a gene: 7. Germline V lookup: CDR1 MGHRA, CDR2 YSYEKL. The chain's CDR3 is CASSPRTSGRARTGELFF. The CDR3 DNA follows: TGCGCCAGCAGCCCGCGGACTAGCGGGAGGGCTCGCACCGGGGAGCTGTTTTTT.

V and J are TRBV2 and TRBJ2-2; D is perhaps TRBD2 (5 bases). V lost 6 bases and J lost 7, with 12 bases in between. CDR3 length: 13 residues. The germline CDR1 and CDR2 sequences are SNHLY and FYNNEI. The CDR3 DNA follows: TGTGCCAGCAGAAGGGCCCGGGGCGGGGAGCTGTTTTTT. It yields the protein CASRRARGGELFF.

The rearrangement joins TRBV28 to TRBJ1-3; TRBD1 is a possible D gene (6 bases). V was shortened by 11 bases and J by 4 bases, with 15 bases between the two germline ends. The germline V gene encodes CDR1 MDHEN and CDR2 SYDVKM. CDR3 size: 13 residues. CDR3 amino acids: CALGGAKGNTIYF. DNA for the CDR3: TGTGCCCTGGGGGGGGCAAAAGGAAACACCATATATTTT.

The CDR3 DNA reads TGTGCCACGGTAGGAGTCCCAGATACGCAGTATTTT. Residues: CATVGVPDTQYF. The genes are TRBV7-9 and TRBJ2-3; the D is unclear. Germline CDR1 and CDR2: SEHNR and FQNEAQ (reference sequence). V shed 10 bases and J shed 4 bases, with 12 bases lying between them. This CDR3 region has 12 residues.

The chain links TRBV5-1 to TRBJ2-3; 10 nucleotides align to TRBD2. The length of the CDR3 is 17 residues. J gave up 0 bases and V 0 bases, and 4 bases lay outside the gene matches. The germline gives CDR1 SGHRS, CDR2 YFSETQ. CDR3 residues: CASSLGTSGYSTDTQYF. The CDR3 region has the DNA TGCGCCAGCAGCTTGGGGACTAGCGGATACAGCACAGATACGCAGTATTTT.

The chain couples TRBV7-3 to TRBJ2-1; 9 nucleotides match TRBD2. CDR1 and CDR2 from the germline V gene are SGHTA and FQGTGA. Trimming at V came to 5 bases and at J to 5 bases, leaving 10 bases not matched to a gene. This CDR3 has 16 residues. CDR3 sequence: CASSLRGGAENNEQFF. The CDR3 DNA reads as TGTGCCAGCAGCCTCCGCGGGGGGGCGGAGAACAATGAGCAGTTCTTC.

The count of this clone is one. The chain couples TRBV14 to TRBJ2-3; TRBD2 matches at 10 bases. The CDR3 spans 15 residues. The germline V gene encodes CDR1 SGHDN and CDR2 FVKESK. After removal of 4 bases from V and 3 bases from J, the junction contained 4 bases not matched to a gene. Here the CDR3 DNA reads TGTGCCAGCAGCCTAGCGGGAGGTGGAACAGATACGCAGTATTTT. This encodes CASSLAGGGTDTQYF.

This clone was counted once. The V gene is TRBV6-1, the J gene TRBJ1-5; 9 nucleotides agree with TRBD1. Germline loops: CDR1 MNHNS, CDR2 SASEGT. The CDR3 runs 16 residues. Trimming at V came to 1 base and at J to 4 bases, leaving 5 bases not matched to a gene. Written as DNA, the CDR3 is TGTGCCAGCAGTGAAGGACAGGGGACAGGGAATCAGCCCCAGCATTTT. Its protein product is CASSEGQGTGNQPQHF.

The V gene is TRBV5-6, the J gene TRBJ2-7; the match to TRBD2 covers 7 bases. The CDR3 is 15 residues long. The ends lost 7 bases at V and 3 bases at J; junction bases unmatched: 13. Germline V gene data show CDR1 as SGHDT and CDR2 as YYEEEE. The CDR3 loop reads CASCRTGTTGYEQYF. DNA of the CDR3: TGTGCCAGCTGTCGTACCGGGACTACCGGCTACGAGCAGTACTTC. The variable domain in full, with the rest retrieved from reference TRBV5-6 and TRBJ2-7, is DAGVTQSPTHLIKTRGQQVTLRCSPKSGHDTVSWYQQALGQGPQFIFQYYEEEERQRGNFPDRFSGHQFPNYSSELNVNALLLGDSALYLCASCRTGTTGYEQYFGPGTRLTVT.

The V call is TRBV27, the J call TRBJ2-1; D is undetermined. The V gene lost 8 bases and the J gene lost 0 bases, with 8 bases spanning the gap. The CDR3 covers 13 residues. The V gene's germline CDR1 is MNHEY and CDR2 SMNVEV (reference sequence). CDR3 sequence reads: CASFKSSYNEQFF. The CDR3 nucleotides read TGTGCCAGCTTCAAGAGCTCCTACAATGAGCAGTTCTTC.

The chain recombines TRBV7-8 with TRBJ2-7, with D maybe TRBD1 (6 bases). V lost 9 bases to trimming and J lost 4 bases, with 22 bases between them. The CDR3 sequence is 15 residues long. Germline CDR1 reads SGHVS; CDR2 reads FQNEAQ. CDR3 residues: CASYSYRAGGYEQYF. Written as DNA, the CDR3 is TGTGCCAGTTATTCTTACAGGGCGGGTGGGTACGAGCAGTACTTC.

The V gene is TRBV19, the J gene TRBJ2-5, with D perhaps matching TRBD1 (6 bases). The CDR3 sequence is 14 residues long. V lost 4 bases to trimming and J lost 2 bases, with 11 bases between them. Germline CDR1 reads LNHDA; CDR2 reads SQIVND (reference sequence). The CDR3 coding sequence is TGTGCCAGTAGTAATGGCAGGGGACAAGAGACCCAGTACTTC. As protein: CASSNGRGQETQYF.

The rearrangement links TRBV14 to TRBJ2-1; D gene ambiguous. The germline V gene encodes CDR1 SGHDN and CDR2 FVKESK. The CDR3 contains 14 residues. Between the trimmed V and J ends, which lost 1 base and 6 bases, there was a span of 10 bases. The DNA for the CDR3 is TGTGCCAGCAGCCAAGTCCAACAGCTCAATGAGCAGTTCTTC. Translation: CASSQVQQLNEQFF.

V is TRBV4-1 and J is TRBJ2-3; no definite D call. The V and J ends lost 1 base and 4 bases respectively, with 9 bases between them. This CDR3 is 14 amino acids long. Germline V gene sequence: CDR1 MGHRA, CDR2 YSYEKL. The CDR3 loop is CASSQGRISDTQYF. As DNA, the CDR3 is TGCGCCAGCAGCCAAGGAAGAATATCAGATACGCAGTATTTT.

The chain couples TRBV10-3 to TRBJ2-1, with 12 positions matching TRBD2. Germline values: CDR1 ENHRY, CDR2 SYGVKD. The CDR3 sequence is 17 residues long. Germline trimming cut 6 bases from V and 4 bases from J; bases unmatched to any gene: 10. DNA for the CDR3: TGTGCCATCAGCTCTAGGGCTAGCGGGAGGGTTTACAATGAGCAGTTCTTC. The encoded protein is CAISSRASGRVYNEQFF.

This sequence joins TRBV9 and TRBJ2-3, with a tentative D call TRBD2 (6 bases). Trimming took 4 bases from V and 4 from J, leaving 22 bases between them. Germline V gene data show CDR1 as SGDLS and CDR2 as YYNGEE. The CDR3 has 17 amino acids. As DNA, the CDR3 is TGTGCCAGCAGCACATCGACTAGGGATTGGAGCCCAGATACGCAGTATTTT. It is translated as CASSTSTRDWSPDTQYF.